This T cell receptor beta chain was identified in a study of CD8 T cells in ankylosing spondylitis. General observations from the study: Among TCR beta sequences, a motif of eight highly homologous variants appeared characteristic of ankylosing spondylitis blood. Reports of some motif variants in reactive arthritis synovial fluid and blood predate this one. Reported data indicate significant enrichment of disease-linked clones within matched ankylosing spondylitis synovial fluid.

V was shortened by 6 bases and J by 0 bases, with 15 bases between the two germline ends. Germline loops: CDR1 MDHEN, CDR2 SYDVKM. The CDR3 extends over 15 amino acids. From the 5' RACE reads, TCRdb called clonotypes with MiXCR, one entry per CDR3 protein. The table includes about 96,000 distinct CDR3 sequences, 8.8% detected once. With respect to this clonotype: Antigen unknown.

The specimen sequenced was blood, either unsorted or a sorted T cell fraction (not recorded which). The TCR originated in a male donor with ankylosing spondylitis or in good health (not recorded which). V gene TRBV28 combines with J gene TRBJ2-7, with a weak D call TRBD1 (6 bases). The CDR3 DNA is TGTGCCAGCAGACTACAGGGCCACCCCTCCTACGAGCAGTACTTC. Amino acid sequence: CASRLQGHPSYEQYF.